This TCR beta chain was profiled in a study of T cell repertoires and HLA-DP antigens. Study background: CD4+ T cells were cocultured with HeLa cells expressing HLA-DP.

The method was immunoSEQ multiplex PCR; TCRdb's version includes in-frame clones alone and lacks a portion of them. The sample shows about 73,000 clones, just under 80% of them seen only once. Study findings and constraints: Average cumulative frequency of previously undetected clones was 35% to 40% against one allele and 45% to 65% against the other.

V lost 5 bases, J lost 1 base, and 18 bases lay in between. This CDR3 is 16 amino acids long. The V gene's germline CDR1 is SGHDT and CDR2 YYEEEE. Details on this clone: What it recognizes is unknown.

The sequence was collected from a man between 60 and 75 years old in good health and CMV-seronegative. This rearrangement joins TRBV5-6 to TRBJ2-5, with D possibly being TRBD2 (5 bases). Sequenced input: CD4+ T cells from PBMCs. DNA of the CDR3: TGTGCCAGCAGTGAGGGCCGGGATCTATTCCAAGAGACCCAGTACTTC. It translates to CASSEGRDLFQETQYF.